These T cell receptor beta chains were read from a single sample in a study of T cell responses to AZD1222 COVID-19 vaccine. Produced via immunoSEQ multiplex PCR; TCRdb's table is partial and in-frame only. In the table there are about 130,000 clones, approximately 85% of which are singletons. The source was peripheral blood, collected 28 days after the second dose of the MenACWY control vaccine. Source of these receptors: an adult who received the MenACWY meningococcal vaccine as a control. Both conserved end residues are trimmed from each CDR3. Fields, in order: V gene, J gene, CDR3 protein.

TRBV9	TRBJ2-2	ASSRTGQGTGELF
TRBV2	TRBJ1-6	ASSVITGGSGSPLH
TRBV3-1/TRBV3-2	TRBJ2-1	ASSHGGQGYNEQF
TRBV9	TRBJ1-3	ASSLDGSSGNTIY
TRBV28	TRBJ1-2	ASSFLLVGVGTGYT
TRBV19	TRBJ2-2	ASSMAAQGTGELF
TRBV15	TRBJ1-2	ATSRPDSPLYGYT
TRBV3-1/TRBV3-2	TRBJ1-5	ASSRGYQPQH
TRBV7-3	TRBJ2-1	ASSSGRDRFYNEQF
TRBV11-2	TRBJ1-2	ASSLVRSGRGSGNYGYT
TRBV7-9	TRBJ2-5	ASRAQHEGETQY
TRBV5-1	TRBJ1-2	ASRPGQSSYGYT
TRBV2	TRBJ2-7	ASSDIMLGPGYEQY
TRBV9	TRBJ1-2	ASSVGTRRSGYT
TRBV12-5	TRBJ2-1	ASGGGGTGHNEQF
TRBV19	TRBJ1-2	ASRNYGYT
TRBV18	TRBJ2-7	ASSPRNVAGGSYEQY
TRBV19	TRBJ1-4	ASRRGRQGVNEKLF
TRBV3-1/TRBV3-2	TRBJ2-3	ASSQDKGYLDTQY
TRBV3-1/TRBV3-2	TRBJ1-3	ASSQDRAIGGNTIY
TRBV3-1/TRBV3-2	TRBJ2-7	ASSQESRGRPEGEQY
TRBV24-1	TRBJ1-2	ATSDPRDSYGYT
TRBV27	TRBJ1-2	ASSLSYRDNYGYT
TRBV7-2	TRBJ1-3	ASSYSQGGGNTIY
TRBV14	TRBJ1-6	ASSQDGNSPLH
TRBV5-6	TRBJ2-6	ASSLGGLWANVLT
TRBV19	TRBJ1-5	ASSTTGGNQPQH
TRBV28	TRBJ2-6	ASSEIRGAWISGANVLT
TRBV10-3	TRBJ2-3	AISEMSGGSTDTQY
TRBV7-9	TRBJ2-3	ASSLSGGGDTQY
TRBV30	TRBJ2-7	AWSVVRGYEQY
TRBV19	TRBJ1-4	ASSVHTPSGGEKLF
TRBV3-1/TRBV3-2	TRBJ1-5	ASSQMAGINQPQH
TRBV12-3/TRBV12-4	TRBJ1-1	ASSFPGGTEAF
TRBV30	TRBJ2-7	AWSVGGYEQY
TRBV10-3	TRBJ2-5	ATRQGQETQY
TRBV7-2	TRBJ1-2	ASSLAGGGYGYT
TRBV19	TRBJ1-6	ASNPKAAGGLSYNSPLH
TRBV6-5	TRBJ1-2	ASRNWEGNYGYT
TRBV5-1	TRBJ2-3	ASSLAGDDTDTQY
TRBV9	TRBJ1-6	ASSETRGTGVNSPLH
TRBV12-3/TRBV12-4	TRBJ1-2	ASTPQTNYGYT
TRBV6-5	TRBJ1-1	ASSSHGQLGTEAF
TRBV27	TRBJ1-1	ASSSTVNTEAF
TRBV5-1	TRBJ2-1	ASSLDGAYNEQF
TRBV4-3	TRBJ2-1	ASSQRGNEQF
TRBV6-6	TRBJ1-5	ASSYRGSNQPQH
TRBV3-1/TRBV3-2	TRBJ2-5	ASHESGGARETQY
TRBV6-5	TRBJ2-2	ASSYSIRVNTGELF
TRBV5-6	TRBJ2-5	ASSPAGGAGEETQY
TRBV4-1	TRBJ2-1	ASSQASGNEQF
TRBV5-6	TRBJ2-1	ASSLYHEQF
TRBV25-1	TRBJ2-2	ASSLGGSGELF
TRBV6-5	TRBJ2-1	ASTAARGNNEQF
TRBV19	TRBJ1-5	ASNGHGVSQPQH
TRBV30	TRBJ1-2	AWSTGGSRGYT
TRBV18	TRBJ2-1	ASSGDQSSYNEQF
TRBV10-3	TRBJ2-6	ASTGANVLT
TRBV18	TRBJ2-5	ASSLRAETQY
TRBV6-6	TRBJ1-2	ASSRGTRLGGANYGYT